This T cell receptor beta chain was identified during a study of T cells in Graves' hyperthyroidism and ophthalmopathy. This clonotype was detected once. What it binds is not known. The germline V gene has CDR1 SGHTA and CDR2 FQGNSA. The CDR3 totals 12 residues. V lost 5 bases and J 7 bases, leaving 12 bases between the germline ends. Exclusions: uncontrolled infection, other autoimmune disease, pregnancy, lactation. RNA transcripts were the template for amplifying TCR beta CDR3 regions. HTBI primers were used for first-round RT-PCR of the TCR CDR3. One entry per CDR3 protein results from TCRdb running MiXCR on the multiplex PCR reads. The data contain 540,000 or so distinct CDR3 sequences, 35% to 55% of them singletons. Findings and caveats of the study: By a 13 V-J model, ophthalmopathy was set apart from stable hyperthyroidism. Ophthalmopathy was model-predicted a median about 6.9 months pre-onset. Most thyroid clonotypes with frequency above 0.001 were detected in blood.

This TCR was sampled from an adult woman with Graves' disease, either hyperthyroidism or ophthalmopathy (not recorded which). Material for sequencing was peripheral blood or thyroid tissue (not recorded which). The chain is built from TRBV7-2 and TRBJ2-7; the D gene is possibly TRBD1 (6 bases). CDR3 nucleotide sequence: TGTGCCAGCAGCAACAGGGTTGGTGAGCAGTACTTC. This gives the protein CASSNRVGEQYF.